This TCR beta chain came from a study of T cell repertoires in cytomegalovirus infection. The wider study: Carrying CMV and the relevant HLA type showed in public TCR beta signatures.

At least ten counts were recorded for this clonotype. The antigen is undetermined. The study, taken as a whole, reports: Within the response measured ex vivo, HLA-C-restricted CMV-specific TCR beta clonotypes were dominant. Adding up the frequency of public TCR beta families identified people who carried CMV plus the relevant HLA.

MiXCR was run by TCRdb on the reads, yielding one entry per CDR3 protein. This sample has 100,000 to 150,000 distinct CDR3 sequences, with 20% to 30% found just once. CDR1 is SGHTA, CDR2 FQGNSA, per germline. This CDR3 is built from 15 residues. V was cut by 3 bases and J by 3 bases, with 12 bases left in between. The chain is built from TRBV7-2 and TRBJ2-1; D is unclear. This TCR derives from a human donor in good health (CMV status not recorded). Some clones in this sample may be carry-over from other donors' samples. The specimen sequenced was PBMCs, sequenced either directly or after in vitro stimulation (not recorded which). CDR3 coding DNA: TGTGCCAGCAGCTTTTATCGCGACAACTACAATGAGCAGTTCTTC. Translating gives CASSFYRDNYNEQFF.